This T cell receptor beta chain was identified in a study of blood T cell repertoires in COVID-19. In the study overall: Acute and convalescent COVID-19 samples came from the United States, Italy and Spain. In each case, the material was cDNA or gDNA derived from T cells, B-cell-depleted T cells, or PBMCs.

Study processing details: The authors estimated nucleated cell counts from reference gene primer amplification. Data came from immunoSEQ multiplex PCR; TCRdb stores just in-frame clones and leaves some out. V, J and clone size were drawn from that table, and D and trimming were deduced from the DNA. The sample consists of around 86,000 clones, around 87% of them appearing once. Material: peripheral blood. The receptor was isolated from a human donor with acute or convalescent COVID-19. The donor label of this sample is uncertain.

The CDR3 sequence is CASSQTGVNTIYF. The CDR3 region has the DNA TGTGCCAGCAGCCAAACAGGGGTGAACACCATATATTTT. This chain uses TRBV5-8 with TRBJ1-3; 7 nucleotides agree with TRBD1. Germline CDR1 reads SGHTS; CDR2 reads YDEGEE. V was pared by 4 bases and J by 7 bases, with 5 bases of the junction left unmatched. The CDR3 consists of 13 residues.